The rows below give T cell receptor beta chains drawn from one sample of a study of shared clonotypes between healthy human individuals. The assay was immunoSEQ multiplex PCR, and TCRdb's table has in-frame clones only and misses some. The sample has 1.4 million to 1.5 million clones; roughly 96% are singletons. The source material was naive CD4+ T cells sorted from blood. These receptors were obtained from a man aged 25 to 40 in good health. CDR3s include the opening cysteine and the closing phenylalanine or tryptophan. D genes are given only for firm matches. The size field is filled for only some rows; it gives once, few, many or a size class.

v_gene,d_gene,abundance,j_gene,CDR3aa,CDR3nt
TRBV29-1,NA,NA,TRBJ2-1,CSVEVDNLSYNEQFF,TGCAGCGTTGAAGTGGACAACCTCTCCTACAATGAGCAGTTCTTC
TRBV10-1,TRBD2,NA,TRBJ2-1,CASREAGVEQFF,TGCGCCAGCAGGGAAGCGGGAGTTGAGCAGTTCTTC
TRBV5-1,NA,NA,TRBJ2-1,CASSLEGVNEQFF,TGCGCCAGCAGCTTGGAGGGGGTGAATGAGCAGTTCTTC
TRBV7-3,TRBD1,NA,TRBJ2-2,CASAGQGAGGELFF,TGTGCCAGCGCCGGACAGGGGGCAGGCGGGGAGCTGTTTTTT
TRBV9,NA,NA,TRBJ2-7,CASSVGYRGDEQYF,TGTGCCAGCAGCGTGGGGTACCGGGGTGACGAGCAGTACTTC
TRBV2,NA,NA,TRBJ1-5,CASSDGRSGPRNQPQHF,TGTGCCAGCAGTGATGGCAGGTCGGGGCCTCGCAATCAGCCCCAGCATTTT
TRBV5-6,NA,NA,TRBJ2-1,CASSFKTQAYNEQFF,TGTGCCAGCAGCTTCAAGACACAGGCCTACAATGAGCAGTTCTTC
TRBV9,NA,NA,TRBJ1-4,CASSVDSLGEKLFF,TGTGCCAGCAGCGTAGACAGCCTAGGAGAAAAACTGTTTTTT
TRBV27,NA,NA,TRBJ1-2,CASSWRGNYGYTF,TGTGCCAGCAGTTGGAGGGGGAACTATGGCTACACCTTC
TRBV6-1,TRBD1,NA,TRBJ2-7,CASSRQGLSYEQYF,TGTGCCAGCAGTCGACAGGGCCTCTCCTACGAGCAGTACTTC
TRBV5-1,TRBD2,NA,TRBJ2-7,CASSFGGLAVSYEQYF,TGCGCCAGCAGCTTCGGGGGACTAGCGGTTTCCTACGAGCAGTACTTC
TRBV25-1,NA,once,TRBJ2-7,CASTRTGGEQYF,TGTGCCAGCACCCGAACCGGGGGCGAGCAGTACTTC
TRBV5-6,NA,NA,TRBJ2-3,CASSLGTITDTQYF,TGTGCCAGCAGCTTGGGGACAATTACAGATACGCAGTATTTT
TRBV5-1,TRBD1,NA,TRBJ2-7,CASSAGTGSVYEQYF,TGCGCCAGCAGCGCCGGGACAGGGTCGGTGTACGAGCAGTACTTC
TRBV28,TRBD1,NA,TRBJ1-2,CASSLEAGGDGNYGYTF,TGTGCCAGCAGTTTAGAGGCAGGGGGCGATGGGAACTATGGCTACACCTTC
TRBV5-1,NA,once,TRBJ2-7,CASSADRPISYEQYF,TGCGCCAGCAGCGCCGACAGACCTATTTCCTACGAGCAGTACTTC
TRBV5-1,NA,NA,TRBJ1-3,CASSLTYREAKNTIYF,TGCGCCAGCAGCTTGACGTACAGGGAAGCAAAAAACACCATATATTTT
TRBV7-2,TRBD1,NA,TRBJ2-2,CASSLVGTGFNTGELFF,TGTGCCAGCAGCTTAGTCGGGACAGGGTTCAACACCGGGGAGCTGTTTTTT
TRBV7-2,TRBD2,NA,TRBJ2-3,CASSLFGLAGAGDTQYF,TGTGCCAGCAGCTTATTCGGACTAGCGGGAGCGGGAGATACGCAGTATTTT
TRBV4-3,NA,once,TRBJ1-2,CASSQDSRTFNYGYTF,TGCGCCAGCAGCCAAGATAGTAGGACTTTTAACTATGGCTACACCTTC
TRBV6-6,NA,NA,TRBJ1-4,CASTPGATPGKLFF,TGTGCCAGCACCCCGGGGGCTACACCCGGGAAACTGTTTTTT
TRBV7-6,TRBD2,NA,TRBJ2-1,CASSPGLAGGLSSYNEQFF,TGTGCCAGCAGCCCGGGACTAGCGGGAGGATTAAGCTCCTACAATGAGCAGTTCTTC
TRBV28,TRBD2,NA,TRBJ2-1,CASRRTSGNEQFF,TGTGCCAGCAGACGGACTAGCGGTAATGAGCAGTTCTTC
TRBV5-1,NA,NA,TRBJ2-1,CASSLEGGPYNEQFF,TGCGCCAGCAGCTTGGAGGGGGGCCCCTACAATGAGCAGTTCTTC
TRBV5-1,NA,NA,TRBJ2-7,CASSPRTEHYEQYF,TGCGCCAGCAGCCCCCGGACAGAACACTACGAGCAGTACTTC
TRBV7-2,NA,NA,TRBJ2-1,CASSLLGPGNEQFF,TGTGCCAGCAGCCTCCTAGGCCCGGGCAATGAGCAGTTCTTC
TRBV7-2,TRBD2,NA,TRBJ2-5,CASSPGGLAGGKETQYF,TGTGCCAGCAGCCCTGGCGGACTAGCGGGAGGGAAAGAGACCCAGTACTTC
TRBV6-1,NA,NA,TRBJ1-2,CASIGGADYGYTF,TGTGCCAGCATCGGTGGGGCTGACTATGGCTACACCTTC
TRBV19,TRBD1,NA,TRBJ2-7,CASSQGAHEQYF,TGTGCCAGTAGCCAGGGGGCCCACGAGCAGTACTTC
TRBV7-8,NA,NA,TRBJ2-2,CASSYYGSNTGELFF,TGTGCCAGCAGCTACTATGGGAGTAACACCGGGGAGCTGTTTTTT
TRBV30,TRBD2,NA,TRBJ2-5,CAWSRLAAQETQYF,TGTGCCTGGAGTAGGCTAGCGGCACAAGAGACCCAGTACTTC
TRBV28,TRBD2,NA,TRBJ2-7,CASSWSHVVRLAGSYEQYF,TGTGCCAGCAGTTGGTCCCATGTCGTGAGACTAGCGGGCTCCTACGAGCAGTACTTC
TRBV2,NA,NA,TRBJ2-1,CASSVAGAYNEQFF,TGTGCCAGCAGTGTTGCAGGCGCCTACAATGAGCAGTTCTTC
TRBV19,TRBD2,NA,TRBJ2-1,CASSRTSVTRHEQFF,TGTGCCAGTAGTCGAACTAGCGTTACCCGCCATGAGCAGTTCTTC
TRBV4-1,NA,NA,TRBJ2-2,CASSQDRNTNTGELFF,TGCGCCAGCAGCCAAGATAGGAACACCAACACCGGGGAGCTGTTTTTT
TRBV4-3,NA,NA,TRBJ1-4,CASSQVGTGTKLFF,TGCGCCAGCAGCCAAGTTGGAACAGGGACAAAACTGTTTTTT
TRBV5-1,NA,few,TRBJ2-2,CASSFRDGVTGELFF,TGCGCCAGCAGCTTCCGGGATGGGGTAACCGGGGAGCTGTTTTTT
TRBV27,NA,NA,TRBJ2-1,CASSLRDSSYNEQFF,TGTGCCAGCAGTTTGCGGGATAGCTCCTACAATGAGCAGTTCTTC
TRBV30,NA,NA,TRBJ1-3,CAWSAGRRNTIYF,TGTGCCTGGAGTGCCGGCAGGCGAAACACCATATATTTT
TRBV6-6,NA,NA,TRBJ2-7,CASSPLYISEQYF,TGTGCCAGCAGCCCCTTATACATCTCCGAGCAGTACTTC
TRBV6-6,NA,NA,TRBJ2-7,CASSYSVYEQYF,TGTGCCAGCAGTTACAGCGTTTACGAGCAGTACTTC
TRBV28,NA,NA,TRBJ1-1,CASSPARHGTEAFF,TGTGCCAGCAGCCCGGCGAGACACGGCACTGAAGCTTTCTTT
TRBV4-3,NA,NA,TRBJ2-1,CASSQAIIGRDMSEQFF,TGCGCCAGCAGCCAAGCCATAATTGGAAGGGATATGTCTGAGCAGTTCTTC
TRBV6-5,NA,NA,TRBJ2-5,CASMAPGNWAQYF,TGTGCCAGCATGGCTCCGGGCAACTGGGCCCAGTACTTC
TRBV7-9,NA,NA,TRBJ2-3,CASSLVVGDTQYF,TGTGCCAGCAGCTTAGTTGTAGGAGATACGCAGTATTTT
TRBV7-7,NA,NA,TRBJ1-3,CASSLGTVDSGNTIYF,TGTGCCAGCAGCTTAGGGACGGTTGACTCTGGAAACACCATATATTTT
TRBV18,NA,NA,TRBJ2-7,CASSRPGSHHGYNYEQYF,TGTGCCAGCTCACGACCCGGGTCCCACCATGGATATAACTACGAGCAGTACTTC
TRBV5-1,TRBD2,NA,TRBJ2-7,CASSSGSGIGSYEQYF,TGCGCCAGCAGCTCAGGAAGCGGGATCGGGTCCTACGAGCAGTACTTC
TRBV9,NA,NA,TRBJ2-1,CASSVGLRRTGGSYNEQFF,TGTGCCAGCAGCGTAGGATTAAGGAGGACTGGAGGCTCCTACAATGAGCAGTTCTTC
TRBV9,TRBD2,NA,TRBJ2-7,CASSVVPGLAALSYEQYF,TGTGCCAGCAGCGTAGTCCCTGGACTAGCGGCTCTCTCCTACGAGCAGTACTTC
TRBV11-2,NA,NA,TRBJ1-4,CASSLAEKLFF,TGTGCCAGCAGCTTAGCCGAAAAACTGTTTTTT
TRBV5-1,NA,NA,TRBJ2-1,CASSLDGLTYNEQFF,TGCGCCAGCAGCTTGGATGGACTAACCTACAATGAGCAGTTCTTC
TRBV6-1,NA,NA,TRBJ2-2,CASSAQGAGELFF,TGTGCCAGCAGTGCCCAGGGTGCCGGGGAGCTGTTTTTT
TRBV29-1,TRBD1,NA,TRBJ2-5,CSVGSDRGETQYF,TGCAGCGTTGGTTCCGACAGGGGAGAGACCCAGTACTTC
TRBV5-1,NA,NA,TRBJ2-2,CASSIGQNTGELFF,TGCGCCAGCAGCATCGGACAGAACACCGGGGAGCTGTTTTTT